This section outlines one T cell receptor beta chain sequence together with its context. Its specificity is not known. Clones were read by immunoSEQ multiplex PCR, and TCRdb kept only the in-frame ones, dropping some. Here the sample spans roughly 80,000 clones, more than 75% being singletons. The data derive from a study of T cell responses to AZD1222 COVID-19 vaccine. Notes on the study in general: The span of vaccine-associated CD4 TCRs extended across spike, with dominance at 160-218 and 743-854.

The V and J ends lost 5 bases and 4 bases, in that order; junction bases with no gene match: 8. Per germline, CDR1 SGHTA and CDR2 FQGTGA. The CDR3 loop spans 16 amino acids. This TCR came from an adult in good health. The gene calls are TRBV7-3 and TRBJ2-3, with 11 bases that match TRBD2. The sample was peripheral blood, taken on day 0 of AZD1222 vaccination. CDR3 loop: CASSPPGTSGSDTQYF. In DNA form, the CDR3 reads TGTGCCAGCAGCCCACCCGGGACTAGCGGTTCAGATACGCAGTATTTT.